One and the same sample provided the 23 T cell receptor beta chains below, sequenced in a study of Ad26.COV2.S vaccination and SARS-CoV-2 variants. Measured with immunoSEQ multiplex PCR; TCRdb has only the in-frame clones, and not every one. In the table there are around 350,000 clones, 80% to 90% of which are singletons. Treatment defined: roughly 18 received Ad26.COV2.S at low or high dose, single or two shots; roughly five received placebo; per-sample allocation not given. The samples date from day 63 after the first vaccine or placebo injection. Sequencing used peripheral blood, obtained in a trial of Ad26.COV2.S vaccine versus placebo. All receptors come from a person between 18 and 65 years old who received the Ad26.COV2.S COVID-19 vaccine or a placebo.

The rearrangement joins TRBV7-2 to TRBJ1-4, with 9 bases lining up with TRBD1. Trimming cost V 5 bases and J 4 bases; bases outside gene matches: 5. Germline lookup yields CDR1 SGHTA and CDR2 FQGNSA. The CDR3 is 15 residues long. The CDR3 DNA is TGTGCCAGCAGCCGGCCGGGACAGGGTAATGAAAAACTGTTTTTT. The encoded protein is CASSRPGQGNEKLFF.

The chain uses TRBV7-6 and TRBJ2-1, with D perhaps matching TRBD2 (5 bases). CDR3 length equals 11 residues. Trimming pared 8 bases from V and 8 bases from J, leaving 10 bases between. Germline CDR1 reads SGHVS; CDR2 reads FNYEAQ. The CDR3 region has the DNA TGTGCCAGCCTGAGGGTTGATGAGCAGTTCTTC. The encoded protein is CASLRVDEQFF. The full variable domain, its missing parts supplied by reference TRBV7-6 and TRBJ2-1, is GAGVSQSPRYKVTKRGQDVALRCDPISGHVSLYWYRQALGQGPEFLTYFNYEAQQDKSGLPNDRFSAERPEGSISTLTIQRTEQRDSAMYRCASLRVDEQFFGPGTRLTVL.

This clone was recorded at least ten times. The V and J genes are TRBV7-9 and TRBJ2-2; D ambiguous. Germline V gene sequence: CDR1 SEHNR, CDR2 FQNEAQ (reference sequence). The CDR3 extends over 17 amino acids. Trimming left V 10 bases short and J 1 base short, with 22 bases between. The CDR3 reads CATELRMSGLNTGELFF. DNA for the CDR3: TGTGCCACCGAGCTTAGGATGTCAGGATTGAACACCGGGGAGCTGTTTTTT.

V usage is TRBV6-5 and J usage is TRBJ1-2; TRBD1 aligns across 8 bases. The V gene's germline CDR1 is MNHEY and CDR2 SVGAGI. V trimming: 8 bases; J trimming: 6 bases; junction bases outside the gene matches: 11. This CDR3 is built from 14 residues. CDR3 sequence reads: CASCQAGGHHGYTF. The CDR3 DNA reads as TGTGCCAGCTGTCAGGCAGGGGGCCATCATGGCTACACCTTC.

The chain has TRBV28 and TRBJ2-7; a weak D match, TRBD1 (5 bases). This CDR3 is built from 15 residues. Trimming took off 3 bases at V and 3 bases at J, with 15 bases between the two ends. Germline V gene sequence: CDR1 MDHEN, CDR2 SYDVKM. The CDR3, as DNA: TGTGCCAGCAGTTTTGACCAGGGAACCTTCTACGAGCAGTACTTC. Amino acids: CASSFDQGTFYEQYF. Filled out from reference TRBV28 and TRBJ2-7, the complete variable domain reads DVKVTQSSRYLVKRTGEKVFLECVQDMDHENMFWYRQDPGLGLRLIYFSYDVKMKEKGDIPEGYSVSREKKERFSLILESASTNQTSMYLCASSFDQGTFYEQYFGPGTRLTVT.

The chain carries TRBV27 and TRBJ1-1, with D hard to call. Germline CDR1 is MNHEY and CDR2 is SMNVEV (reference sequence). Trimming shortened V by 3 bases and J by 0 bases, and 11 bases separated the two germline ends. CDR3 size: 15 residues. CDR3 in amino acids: CASSLTFGVNTEAFF. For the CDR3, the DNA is TGTGCCAGCAGTTTGACCTTCGGGGTGAACACTGAAGCTTTCTTT.

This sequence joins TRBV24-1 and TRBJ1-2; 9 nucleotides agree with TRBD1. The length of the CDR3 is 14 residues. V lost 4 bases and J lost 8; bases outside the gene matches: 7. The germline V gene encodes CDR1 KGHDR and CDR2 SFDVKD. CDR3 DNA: TGTGCCACCAGTGACCCTGACAGGGGGGGAGGCTACACCTTC. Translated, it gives CATSDPDRGGGYTF.

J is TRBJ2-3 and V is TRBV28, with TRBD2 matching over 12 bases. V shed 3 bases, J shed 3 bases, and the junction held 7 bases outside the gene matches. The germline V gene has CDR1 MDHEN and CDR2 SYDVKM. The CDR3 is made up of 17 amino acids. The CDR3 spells CASSLVTSGSGTDTQYF. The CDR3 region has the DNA TGTGCCAGCAGTTTGGTGACTAGCGGGAGCGGTACAGATACGCAGTATTTT.

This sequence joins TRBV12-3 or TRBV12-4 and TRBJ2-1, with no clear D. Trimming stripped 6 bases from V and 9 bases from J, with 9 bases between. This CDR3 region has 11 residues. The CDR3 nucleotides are TGTGCCAGCAGAGTTTCAGGTGAGCAGTTCTTC. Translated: CASRVSGEQFF.

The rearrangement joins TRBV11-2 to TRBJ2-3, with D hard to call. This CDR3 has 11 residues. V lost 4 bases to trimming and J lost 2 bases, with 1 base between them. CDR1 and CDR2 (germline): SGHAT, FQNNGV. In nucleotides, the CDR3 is TGTGCCAGCAGCTCCACAGATACGCAGTATTTT. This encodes CASSSTDTQYF.

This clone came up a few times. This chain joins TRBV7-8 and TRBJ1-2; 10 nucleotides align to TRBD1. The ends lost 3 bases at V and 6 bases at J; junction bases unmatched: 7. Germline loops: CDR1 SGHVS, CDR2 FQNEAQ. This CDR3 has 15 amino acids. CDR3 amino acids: CASSFFSGQGDGYTF. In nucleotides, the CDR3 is TGTGCCAGCAGCTTCTTTTCTGGACAGGGGGATGGCTACACCTTC.

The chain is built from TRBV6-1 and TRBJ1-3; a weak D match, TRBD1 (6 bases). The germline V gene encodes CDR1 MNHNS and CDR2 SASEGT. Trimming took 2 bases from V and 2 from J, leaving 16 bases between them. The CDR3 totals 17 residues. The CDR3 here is CASSEIATGLAGNTIYF. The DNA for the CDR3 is TGTGCCAGCAGTGAAATCGCCACAGGGCTGGCTGGAAACACCATATATTTT.

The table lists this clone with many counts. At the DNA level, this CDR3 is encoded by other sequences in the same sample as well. This CDR3 reads CASSIGRAYEQYF. The CDR3 DNA reads as TGTGCCAGCAGCATAGGACGAGCCTACGAGCAGTACTTC. The chain couples TRBV7-2 to TRBJ2-7; D unclear. The germline gives CDR1 SGHTA, CDR2 FQGNSA. The CDR3 has 13 residues. Between the trimmed V and J ends, which lost 5 bases and 2 bases, there was a span of 10 bases. Using reference TRBV7-2 and TRBJ2-7 for the parts outside the CDR3, the full variable domain is GAGVSQSPSNKVTEKGKDVELRCDPISGHTALYWYRQSLGQGLEFLIYFQGNSAPDKSGLPSDRFSAERTGGSVSTLTIQRTQQEDSAVYLCASSIGRAYEQYFGPGTRLTVT.

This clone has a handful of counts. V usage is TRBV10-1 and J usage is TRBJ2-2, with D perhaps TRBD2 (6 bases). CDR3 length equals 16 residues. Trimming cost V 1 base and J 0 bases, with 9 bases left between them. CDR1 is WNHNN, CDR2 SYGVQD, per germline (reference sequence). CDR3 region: CASSEWGVSNTGELFF. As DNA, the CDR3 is TGCGCCAGCAGTGAGTGGGGGGTTTCGAACACCGGGGAGCTGTTTTTT.

The CDR3 here is CASSIGAGDLYEQYF. The CDR3 coding sequence is TGTGCCAGTAGTATAGGGGCAGGGGACCTCTACGAGCAGTACTTC. J is TRBJ2-7 and V is TRBV19; maybe TRBD1 (6 bases). Germline loops: CDR1 LNHDA, CDR2 SQIVND (reference sequence). CDR3 length: 15 residues. V was pared by 1 base and J by 3 bases, with 13 bases between.

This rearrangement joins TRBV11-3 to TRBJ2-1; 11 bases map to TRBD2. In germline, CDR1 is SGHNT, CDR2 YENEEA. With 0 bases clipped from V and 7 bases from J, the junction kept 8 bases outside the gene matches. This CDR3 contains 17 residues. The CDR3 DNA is TGTGCCAGCAGCTTAGATTGGGGTAGCGGGAGGGCTAATGAGCAGTTCTTC. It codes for CASSLDWGSGRANEQFF.

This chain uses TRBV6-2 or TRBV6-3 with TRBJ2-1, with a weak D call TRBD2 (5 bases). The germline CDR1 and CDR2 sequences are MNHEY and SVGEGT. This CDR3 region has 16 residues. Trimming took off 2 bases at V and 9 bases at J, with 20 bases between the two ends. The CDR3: CASSYLYVGEIGEQFF. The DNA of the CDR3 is TGTGCCAGCAGTTACCTTTATGTCGGGGAGATAGGTGAGCAGTTCTTC.

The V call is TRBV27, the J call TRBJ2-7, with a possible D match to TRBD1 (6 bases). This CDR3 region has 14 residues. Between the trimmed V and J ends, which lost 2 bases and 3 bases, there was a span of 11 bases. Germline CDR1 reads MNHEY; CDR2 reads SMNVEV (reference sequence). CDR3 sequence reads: CASSLVQGGYEQYF. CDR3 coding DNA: TGTGCCAGCAGTTTAGTACAGGGTGGCTACGAGCAGTACTTC.

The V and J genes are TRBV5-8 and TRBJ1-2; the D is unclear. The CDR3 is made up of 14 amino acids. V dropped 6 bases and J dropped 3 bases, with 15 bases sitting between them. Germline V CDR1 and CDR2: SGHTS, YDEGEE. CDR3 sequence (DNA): TGTGCCAGCACCCGAAGACGGTGGGACTATGGCTACACCTTC. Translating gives CASTRRRWDYGYTF.

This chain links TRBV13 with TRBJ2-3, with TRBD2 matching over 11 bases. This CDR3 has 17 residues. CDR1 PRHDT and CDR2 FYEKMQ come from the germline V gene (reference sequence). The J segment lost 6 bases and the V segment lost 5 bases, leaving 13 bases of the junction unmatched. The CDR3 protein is CASSQETLAGVGDTQYF. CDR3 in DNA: TGTGCCAGCAGCCAGGAAACACTAGCGGGAGTAGGTGATACGCAGTATTTT.

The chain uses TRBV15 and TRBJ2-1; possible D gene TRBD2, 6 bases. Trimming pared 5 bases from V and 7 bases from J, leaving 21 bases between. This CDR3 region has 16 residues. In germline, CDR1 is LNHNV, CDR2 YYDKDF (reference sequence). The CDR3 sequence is CATSRQRAGSLNEQFF. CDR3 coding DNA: TGTGCCACCAGCCGCCAGCGGGCCGGGAGCCTAAATGAGCAGTTCTTC. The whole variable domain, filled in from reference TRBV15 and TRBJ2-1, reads DAMVIQNPRYQVTQFGKPVTLSCSQTLNHNVMYWYQQKSSQAPKLLFHYYDKDFNNEADTPDNFQSRRPNTSFCFLDIRSPGLGDTAMYLCATSRQRAGSLNEQFFGPGTRLTVL.

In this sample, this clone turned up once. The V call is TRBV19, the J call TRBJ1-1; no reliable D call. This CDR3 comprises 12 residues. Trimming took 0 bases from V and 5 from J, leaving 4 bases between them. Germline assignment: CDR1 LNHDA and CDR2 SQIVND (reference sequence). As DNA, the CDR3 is TGTGCCAGTAGTATAGACTGGACTGAAGCTTTCTTT. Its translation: CASSIDWTEAFF.

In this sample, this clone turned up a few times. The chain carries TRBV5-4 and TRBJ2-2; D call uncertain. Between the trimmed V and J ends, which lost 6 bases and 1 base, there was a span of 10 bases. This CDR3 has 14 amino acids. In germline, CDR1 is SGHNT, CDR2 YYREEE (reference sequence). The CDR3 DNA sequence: TGTGCCAGCACCCGCGGAGAGAACACCGGGGAGCTGTTTTTT. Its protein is CASTRGENTGELFF.